This T cell receptor beta chain was observed in a study of T cell responses to AZD1222 COVID-19 vaccine. The CDR3 is 14 residues long. The ends lost 7 bases at V and 3 bases at J; junction bases unmatched: 3. Germline assignment: CDR1 KGHDR and CDR2 SFDVKD. Of note for this clone: Its antigen is not identified.

Regarding the study as a whole: Repertoire collection took place solely once the T cell response had peaked.

The table came from immunoSEQ multiplex PCR; TCRdb's copy has only in-frame clones and leaves some out. This repertoire shows fewer than 95,000 clones, 75% to 90% found once; its top ten account for more than 5%. Here the sequenced sample was peripheral blood, taken 28 days after the second AZD1222 dose. The receptor was derived from an adult who received the AZD1222 COVID-19 vaccine. V gene TRBV24-1 combines with J gene TRBJ2-2, with TRBD1 matching over 8 bases. CDR3 in DNA: TGTGCCACCAGACAGGGGGAGGACACCGGGGAGCTGTTTTTT. Translating gives CATRQGEDTGELFF.